The source of this T cell receptor (beta chain) is a study of shared clonotypes between healthy human individuals. For the study at large: Researchers assigned three CD4 naive, three CD4 memory, two CD8 naive and one CD8 memory plate to each donor.

Clones were read by immunoSEQ multiplex PCR, and TCRdb kept only the in-frame ones, dropping some. This repertoire shows roughly 1,100,000 clones, around 76% found once; its top ten account for about 1.5%. CD4+ cells underwent separation, giving CD45RA+ naive and CD45RA-negative memory subsets. There are 15 residues in the CDR3. Germline values: CDR1 SGDLS, CDR2 YYNGEE. The ends lost 2 bases at V and 0 bases at J; junction bases unmatched: 3. Broader study findings: All-four-donor shared clonotypes had higher generation probabilities than non-shared clonotypes did.

Remarks on this clone: The antigen remains undetermined.

Input material: memory CD4+ T cells sorted from blood. Subset indicated: CD45RA-negative fraction. The J gene is TRBJ2-3, the V gene TRBV9; TRBD1 matches 7 bases. The TCR comes from a man between 18 and 29 years old in good health. The CDR3: CASSVTTGSTDTQYF. The CDR3, as DNA: TGTGCCAGCAGCGTTACGACAGGGAGCACAGATACGCAGTATTTT.